This T cell receptor (beta chain) came from a study of blood T cell repertoires in COVID-19. Sequencing was performed with immunoSEQ multiplex PCR; in TCRdb, only in-frame clones are kept and a portion is missing. Found here are some 340,000 clones, 85% of them singletons; the top ten hold 3% to 4%. CDR1 is SGHRS, CDR2 YFSETQ, per germline. This CDR3 has 16 residues. V was trimmed by 0 bases and J by 0 bases, leaving 9 bases between them. This receptor was obtained from a woman between 18 and 29 years old with acute or convalescent COVID-19. The chain has TRBV5-1 and TRBJ1-4; D is unresolved. Sequencing was done on a sample of peripheral blood. The CDR3 is CASSLGAFSTNEKLFF. CDR3 nucleotides: TGCGCCAGCAGCTTGGGGGCATTTTCAACTAATGAAAAACTGTTTTTT.